This is a list of T cell receptor beta chains from one sample in a study of blood T cell repertoires in COVID-19. Profiling relied on immunoSEQ multiplex PCR, and the TCRdb table lists in-frame clones only, not all of them. Among approximately 210,000 clones listed, 86% were seen once. Sequencing used peripheral blood. Every receptor here comes from a man aged 50 to 60 with COVID-19, enrolled during active disease. The CDR3 runs from the conserved cysteine through the conserved F or W. The D gene is left open where the match is weak. Size is omitted from some rows. Given values are once, few, many or a class for expanded clones.

v_call,clone_size,j_call,d_call,cdr3_nt,cdr3_aa
TRBV28,-,TRBJ1-2,TRBD1,TGTGCCAGCAGTTTAGGGACAGGGGACTATGGCTACACCTTC,CASSLGTGDYGYTF
TRBV7-9,-,TRBJ1-1,TRBD1,TGTGCCAGCAGCGTCCCAGGGGGCTGGGACACTGAAGCTTTCTTT,CASSVPGGWDTEAFF
TRBV15,-,TRBJ1-2,TRBD1,TGTGCCACCAGCAGAGATAAGGGACAGGGGTATGGCTACACCTTC,CATSRDKGQGYGYTF
TRBV12-3/TRBV12-4,few,TRBJ2-7,-,TGTGCCAGCAGCCCCGGGGGACCCTACGAGCAGTACTTC,CASSPGGPYEQYF
TRBV6-2/TRBV6-3,-,TRBJ2-2,TRBD2,TGTGCCAGCAGTTACTTTGGCGGGAGGGCGAACACCGGGGAGCTGTTTTTT,CASSYFGGRANTGELFF
TRBV12-3/TRBV12-4,-,TRBJ2-7,-,TGTGCCAGCAGCTTTGTGGGGCACGAGCAGTACTTC,CASSFVGHEQYF
TRBV6-2/TRBV6-3,few,TRBJ2-2,-,TGTGCCAGCAGTTACTCGGCGGACAAGAACACCGGGGAGCTGTTTTTT,CASSYSADKNTGELFF
TRBV6-4,-,TRBJ2-1,TRBD2,TGTGCCAGCAGTGACTCGAAAGCGGGGGGATATCATGAGCAGTTCTTC,CASSDSKAGGYHEQFF
TRBV3-1/TRBV3-2,-,TRBJ2-1,TRBD1,TGTGCCAGCAGCCGAGACGGACAGGGGCAGAATGAGCAGTTCTTC,CASSRDGQGQNEQFF
TRBV15,-,TRBJ2-4,-,TGTGCCACCAGCAGAGATCCGGGAGCCAAAAACATTCAGTACTTC,CATSRDPGAKNIQYF
TRBV10-3,-,TRBJ2-7,TRBD1,TGTGCCATCAGAGACGGGACAGGGGGCATCGGCGAGCAGTACTTC,CAIRDGTGGIGEQYF
TRBV29-1,-,TRBJ2-7,TRBD1,TGCAGCGTTGCGGGACAGGGGTCCGAGCAGTACTTC,CSVAGQGSEQYF
TRBV7-2,few,TRBJ1-6,TRBD1,TGTGCCAGCAGCTTAGGGCGACAGGGTTCCTATAATTCACCCCTCCACTTT,CASSLGRQGSYNSPLHF
TRBV5-1,-,TRBJ1-1,TRBD1,TGCGCCAGCAGCTTGGGACAGGGTGTTAATACTGAAGCTTTCTTT,CASSLGQGVNTEAFF
TRBV28,-,TRBJ1-5,TRBD1,TGTGCCAGCAGTTTGGGACAGGGTTTTAGAGTGCCCCAGCATTTT,CASSLGQGFRVPQHF
TRBV19,few,TRBJ1-1,TRBD1,TGTGCCAGTACCCAATCCACGACAGGGTTTGACACTGAAGCTTTCTTT,CASTQSTTGFDTEAFF
TRBV3-1/TRBV3-2,few,TRBJ1-2,-,TGTGCCAGCAGCCCGGACAGCAACTATGGCTACACCTTC,CASSPDSNYGYTF
TRBV18,once,TRBJ1-6,TRBD1,TGTGCCAGCTCACTCACCGGGACAGGGTTTAATAATTCACCCCTCCACTTT,CASSLTGTGFNNSPLHF
TRBV11-3,-,TRBJ1-1,TRBD1,TGTGCCAGCAGCTATGGGGTAGGGGGCGAAGCTTTCTTT,CASSYGVGGEAFF
TRBV2,-,TRBJ1-2,TRBD1,TGTGCCAGCAGTGAAGAGGGACAGGGGTATGGCTACACCTTC,CASSEEGQGYGYTF
TRBV4-1,-,TRBJ1-2,-,TGCGCCAGCAGCCAAGAAGTAGAACAGGACTATGGCTACACCTTC,CASSQEVEQDYGYTF
TRBV9,-,TRBJ2-7,TRBD2,TGTGCCAGCAGCGTAGGAGCGGGAAGTAGGCCCTACGAGCAGTACTTC,CASSVGAGSRPYEQYF
TRBV2,-,TRBJ1-1,-,TGTGCCAGCAGTGCTCGGCAGGGTTCCACTGAAGCTTTCTTT,CASSARQGSTEAFF
TRBV10-3,-,TRBJ2-5,TRBD2,TGTGCCATCACTCCTAGCGGGGGGCGCCAAGAGACCCAGTACTTC,CAITPSGGRQETQYF
TRBV4-2,-,TRBJ2-2,-,TGTGCCAGCAGCCCGGAACAGGGCGGGACCGGGGAGCTGTTTTTT,CASSPEQGGTGELFF
TRBV6-5,-,TRBJ1-2,-,TGTGCCAGCAGTTACTCTACAGGGCAGCCCTATGGCTACACCTTC,CASSYSTGQPYGYTF
TRBV10-3,-,TRBJ2-1,TRBD2,TGTGCCATCAGTAGCATCCCGGGACTAGCGGGAGTTGAGCAGTTCTTC,CAISSIPGLAGVEQFF
TRBV6-5,-,TRBJ1-6,-,TGTGCCAGCAGCGGGGATCCGATAGATAATTCACCCCTCCACTTT,CASSGDPIDNSPLHF